The clone carrying this T cell receptor (beta chain) was counted ten times or more. The data belong to a study of T cell repertoires in cytomegalovirus infection. CDR3 size: 12 residues. Trimming removed 5 bases from V and 0 bases from J, with 4 bases in between. CDR1 is SGHVS, CDR2 FNYEAQ, per germline. TCRdb reprocessed the reads with MiXCR, giving one entry per CDR3 protein. The sample holds about 680,000 distinct CDR3 sequences, approximately 25% seen once. The chain carries TRBV7-6 and TRBJ2-5; no clear D. This TCR derives from a human donor in good health (CMV status not recorded). Some clones in this sample may be carry-over from other donors' samples. The sequencing input was CD8+ T cells from PBMCs. CDR3 protein: CASSANQETQYF. In nucleotides, the CDR3 is TGTGCCAGCAGCGCGAACCAAGAGACCCAGTACTTC.